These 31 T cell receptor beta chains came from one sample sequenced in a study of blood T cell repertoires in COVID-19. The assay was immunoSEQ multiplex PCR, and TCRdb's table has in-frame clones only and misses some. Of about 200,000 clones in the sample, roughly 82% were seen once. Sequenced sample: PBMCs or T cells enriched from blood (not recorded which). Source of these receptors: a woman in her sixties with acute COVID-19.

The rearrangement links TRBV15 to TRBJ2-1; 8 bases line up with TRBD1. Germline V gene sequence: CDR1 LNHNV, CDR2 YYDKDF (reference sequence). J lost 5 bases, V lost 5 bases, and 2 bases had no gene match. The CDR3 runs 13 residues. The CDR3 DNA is TGTGCCACCAGCCGGGACAGGAACAATGAGCAGTTCTTC. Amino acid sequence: CATSRDRNNEQFF.

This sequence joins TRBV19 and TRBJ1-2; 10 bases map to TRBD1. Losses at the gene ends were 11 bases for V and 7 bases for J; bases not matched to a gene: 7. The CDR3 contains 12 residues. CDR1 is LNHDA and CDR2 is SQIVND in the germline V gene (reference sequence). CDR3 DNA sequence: TGTGCCGGGCGACAGGGGGCAGGTGGCTACACCTTC. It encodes CAGRQGAGGYTF.

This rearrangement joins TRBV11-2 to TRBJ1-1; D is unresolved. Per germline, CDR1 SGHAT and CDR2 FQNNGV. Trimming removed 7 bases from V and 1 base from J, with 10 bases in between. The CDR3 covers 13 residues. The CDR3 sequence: CASTLRKNTEAFF. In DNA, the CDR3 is TGTGCCAGCACCCTGAGAAAGAACACTGAAGCTTTCTTT.

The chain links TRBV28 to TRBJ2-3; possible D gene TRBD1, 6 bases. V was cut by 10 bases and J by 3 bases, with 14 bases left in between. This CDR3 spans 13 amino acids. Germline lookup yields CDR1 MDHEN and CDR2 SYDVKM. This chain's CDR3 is CATQDSGTDTQYF. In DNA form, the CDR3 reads TGTGCCACACAGGACAGTGGAACAGATACGCAGTATTTT.

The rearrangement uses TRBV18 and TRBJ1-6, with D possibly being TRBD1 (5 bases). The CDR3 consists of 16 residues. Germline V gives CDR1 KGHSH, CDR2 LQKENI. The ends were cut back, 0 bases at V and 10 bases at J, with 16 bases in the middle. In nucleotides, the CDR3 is TGTGCCAGCTCACCACCGTCGGGGGGACGGGAATCACCCCTCCACTTT. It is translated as CASSPPSGGRESPLHF.

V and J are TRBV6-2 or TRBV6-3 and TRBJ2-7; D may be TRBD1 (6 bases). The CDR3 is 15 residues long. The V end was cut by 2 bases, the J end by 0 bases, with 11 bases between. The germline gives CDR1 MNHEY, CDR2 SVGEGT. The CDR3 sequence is CASSYGAGVSYEQYF. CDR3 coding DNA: TGTGCCAGCAGTTACGGGGCAGGGGTCTCCTACGAGCAGTACTTC.

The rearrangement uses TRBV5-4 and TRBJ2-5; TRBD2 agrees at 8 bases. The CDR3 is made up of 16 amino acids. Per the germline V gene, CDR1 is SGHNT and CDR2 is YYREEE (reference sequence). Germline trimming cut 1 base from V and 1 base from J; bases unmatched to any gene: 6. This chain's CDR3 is CASSLLSGSLQETQYF. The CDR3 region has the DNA TGTGCCAGCAGCTTGTTAAGCGGGAGCCTCCAAGAGACCCAGTACTTC.

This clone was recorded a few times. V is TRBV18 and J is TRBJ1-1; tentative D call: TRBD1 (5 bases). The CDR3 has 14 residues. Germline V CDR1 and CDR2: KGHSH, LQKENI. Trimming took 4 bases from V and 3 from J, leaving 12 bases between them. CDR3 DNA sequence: TGTGCCAGCTCACTACGGAGCAGGGACACTGAAGCTTTCTTT. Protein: CASSLRSRDTEAFF.

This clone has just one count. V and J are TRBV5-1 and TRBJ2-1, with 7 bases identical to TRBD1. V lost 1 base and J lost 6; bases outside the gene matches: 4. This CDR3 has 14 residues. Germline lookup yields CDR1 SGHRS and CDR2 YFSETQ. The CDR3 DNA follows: TGCGCCAGCAGCTTGACATACAGGGGCAATGAGCAGTTCTTC. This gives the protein CASSLTYRGNEQFF. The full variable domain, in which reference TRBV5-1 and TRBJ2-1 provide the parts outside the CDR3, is KAGVTQTPRYLIKTRGQQVTLSCSPISGHRSVSWYQQTPGQGLQFLFEYFSETQRNKGNFPGRFSGRQFSNSRSEMNVSTLELGDSALYLCASSLTYRGNEQFFGPGTRLTVL.

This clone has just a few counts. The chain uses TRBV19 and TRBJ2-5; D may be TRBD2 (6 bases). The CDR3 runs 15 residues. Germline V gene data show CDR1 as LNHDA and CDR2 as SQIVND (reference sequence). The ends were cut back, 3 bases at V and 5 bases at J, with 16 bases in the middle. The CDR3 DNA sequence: TGTGCCAGTAGTATTAGTAGCGGAACCCCGGAGACCCAGTACTTC. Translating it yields CASSISSGTPETQYF.

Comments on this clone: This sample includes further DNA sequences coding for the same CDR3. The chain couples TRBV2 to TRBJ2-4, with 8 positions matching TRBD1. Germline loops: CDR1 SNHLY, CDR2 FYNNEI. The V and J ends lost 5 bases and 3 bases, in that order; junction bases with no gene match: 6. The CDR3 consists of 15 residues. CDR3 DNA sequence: TGTGCCAGCAGTCCCGGGACAGGAGGCAAAAACATTCAGTACTTC. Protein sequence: CASSPGTGGKNIQYF.

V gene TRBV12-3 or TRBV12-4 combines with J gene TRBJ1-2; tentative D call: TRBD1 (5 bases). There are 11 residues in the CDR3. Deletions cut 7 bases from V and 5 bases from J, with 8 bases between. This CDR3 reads CASTDSYGYTF. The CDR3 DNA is TGTGCCAGCACCGACAGTTATGGCTACACCTTC.

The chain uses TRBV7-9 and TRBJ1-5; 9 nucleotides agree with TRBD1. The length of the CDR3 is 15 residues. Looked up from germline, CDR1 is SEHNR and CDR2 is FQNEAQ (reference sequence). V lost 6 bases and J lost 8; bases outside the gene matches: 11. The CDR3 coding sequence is TGTGCCAGCAGGCCCGGGACAGGGAATGGGGAGCCCCAGCATTTT. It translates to CASRPGTGNGEPQHF.

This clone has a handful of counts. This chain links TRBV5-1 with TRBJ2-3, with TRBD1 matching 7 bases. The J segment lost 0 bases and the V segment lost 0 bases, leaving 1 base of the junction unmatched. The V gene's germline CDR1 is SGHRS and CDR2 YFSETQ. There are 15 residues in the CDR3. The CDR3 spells CASSLEGASTDTQYF. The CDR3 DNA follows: TGCGCCAGCAGCTTGGAGGGGGCTAGCACAGATACGCAGTATTTT.

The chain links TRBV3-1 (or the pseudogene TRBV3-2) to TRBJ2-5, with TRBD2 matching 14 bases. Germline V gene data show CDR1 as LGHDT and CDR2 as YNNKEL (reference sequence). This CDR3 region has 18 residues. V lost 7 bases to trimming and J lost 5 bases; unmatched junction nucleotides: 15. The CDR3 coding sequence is TGTGCCAGCATCGCCGATACCGGGACTAGCGGGGGACCGGAGACCCAGTACTTC. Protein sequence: CASIADTGTSGGPETQYF.

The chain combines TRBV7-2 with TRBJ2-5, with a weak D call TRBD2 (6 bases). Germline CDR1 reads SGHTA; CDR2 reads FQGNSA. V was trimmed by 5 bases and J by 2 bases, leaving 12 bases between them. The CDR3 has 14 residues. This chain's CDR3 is CASSRGNSQETQYF. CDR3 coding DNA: TGTGCCAGCAGCCGGGGGAACTCTCAAGAGACCCAGTACTTC.

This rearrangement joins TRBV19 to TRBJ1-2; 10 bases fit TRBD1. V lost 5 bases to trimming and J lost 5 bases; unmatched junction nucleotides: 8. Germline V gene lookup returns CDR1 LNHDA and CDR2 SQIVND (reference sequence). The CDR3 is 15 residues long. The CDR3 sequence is CASSPQGQGGYGYTF. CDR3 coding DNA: TGTGCCAGTAGTCCCCAAGGACAGGGGGGGTATGGCTACACCTTC.

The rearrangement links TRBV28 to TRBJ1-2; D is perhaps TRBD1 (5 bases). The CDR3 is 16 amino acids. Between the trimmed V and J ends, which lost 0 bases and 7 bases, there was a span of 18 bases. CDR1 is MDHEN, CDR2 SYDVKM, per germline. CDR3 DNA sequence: TGTGCCAGCAGTTTATGGGCCCTGGAGGGACGGGGTGGCTACACCTTC. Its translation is CASSLWALEGRGGYTF.

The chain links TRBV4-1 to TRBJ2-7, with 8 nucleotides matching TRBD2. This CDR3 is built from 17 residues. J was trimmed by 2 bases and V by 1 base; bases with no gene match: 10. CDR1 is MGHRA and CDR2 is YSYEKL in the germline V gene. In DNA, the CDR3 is TGCGCCAGCAGCCAAGCCCGCGGCGGACTAGCACCCTACGAGCAGTACTTC. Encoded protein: CASSQARGGLAPYEQYF.

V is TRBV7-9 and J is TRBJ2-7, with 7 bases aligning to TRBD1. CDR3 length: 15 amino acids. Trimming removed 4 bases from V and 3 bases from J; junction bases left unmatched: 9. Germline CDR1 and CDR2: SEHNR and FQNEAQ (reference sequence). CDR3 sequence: CASSYTGELVYEQYF. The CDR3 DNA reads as TGTGCCAGCAGCTATACAGGGGAGTTGGTCTACGAGCAGTACTTC.

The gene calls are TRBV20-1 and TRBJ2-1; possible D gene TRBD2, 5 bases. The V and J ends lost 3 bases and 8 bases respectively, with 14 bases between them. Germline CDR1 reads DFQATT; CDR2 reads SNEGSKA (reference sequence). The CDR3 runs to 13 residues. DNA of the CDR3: TGCAGTGCTAGTGGCGGGCAAGGCGATGAGCAGTTCTTC. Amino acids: CSASGGQGDEQFF.

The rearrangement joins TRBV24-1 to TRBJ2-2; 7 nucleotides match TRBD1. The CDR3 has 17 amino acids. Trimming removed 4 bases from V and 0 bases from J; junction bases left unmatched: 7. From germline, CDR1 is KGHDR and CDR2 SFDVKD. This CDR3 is CATSEPGQASNTGELFF. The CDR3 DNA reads TGTGCCACCAGTGAACCTGGACAGGCGTCGAACACCGGGGAGCTGTTTTTT.

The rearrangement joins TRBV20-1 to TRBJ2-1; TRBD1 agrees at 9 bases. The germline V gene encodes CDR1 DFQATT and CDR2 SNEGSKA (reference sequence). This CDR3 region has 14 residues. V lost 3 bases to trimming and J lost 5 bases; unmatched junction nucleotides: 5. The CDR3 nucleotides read TGCAGTGCTAGTAGGGGACAGGGAAACAATGAGCAGTTCTTC. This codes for CSASRGQGNNEQFF.

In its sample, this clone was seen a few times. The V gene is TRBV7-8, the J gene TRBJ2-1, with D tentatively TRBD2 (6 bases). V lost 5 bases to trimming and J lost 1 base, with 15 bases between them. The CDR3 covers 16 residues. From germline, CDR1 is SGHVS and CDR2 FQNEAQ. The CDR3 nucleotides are TGTGCCAGCAGCGCCCTGGGTCGGGGGTCCTACAATGAGCAGTTCTTC. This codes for CASSALGRGSYNEQFF.

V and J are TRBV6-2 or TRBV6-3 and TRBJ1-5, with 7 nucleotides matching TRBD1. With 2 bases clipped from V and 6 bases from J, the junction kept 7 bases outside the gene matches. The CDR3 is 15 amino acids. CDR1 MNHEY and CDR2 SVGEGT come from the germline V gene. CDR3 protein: CASSYADAGGQPQHF. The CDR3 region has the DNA TGTGCCAGCAGTTACGCTGACGCAGGGGGTCAGCCCCAGCATTTT.

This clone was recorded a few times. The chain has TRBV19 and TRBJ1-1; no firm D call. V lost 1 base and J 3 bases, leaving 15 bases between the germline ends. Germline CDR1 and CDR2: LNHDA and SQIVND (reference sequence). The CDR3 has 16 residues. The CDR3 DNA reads TGTGCCAGTAGTATAGCCCGCCCTTGGCGGGACACTGAAGCTTTCTTT. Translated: CASSIARPWRDTEAFF.

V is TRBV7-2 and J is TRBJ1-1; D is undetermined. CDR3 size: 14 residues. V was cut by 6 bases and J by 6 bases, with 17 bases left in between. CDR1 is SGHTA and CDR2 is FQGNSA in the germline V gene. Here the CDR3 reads CASRTRRGRSEAFF. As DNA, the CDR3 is TGTGCCAGCAGAACCCGTCGAGGTAGATCTGAAGCTTTCTTT. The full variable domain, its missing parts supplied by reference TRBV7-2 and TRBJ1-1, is GAGVSQSPSNKVTEKGKDVELRCDPISGHTALYWYRQSLGQGLEFLIYFQGNSAPDKSGLPSDRFSAERTGGSVSTLTIQRTQQEDSAVYLCASRTRRGRSEAFFGQGTRLTVV.

CDR3 region: CASRIPQGDTQYF. The DNA for the CDR3 is TGTGCCAGCAGAATCCCACAGGGAGATACGCAGTATTTT. The chain carries TRBV28 and TRBJ2-3, with D maybe TRBD1 (6 bases). The CDR3 length is 13 residues. Germline CDR1 is MDHEN and CDR2 is SYDVKM. The V and J ends lost 6 bases and 5 bases respectively, with 12 bases between them.

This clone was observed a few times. The DNA of the CDR3 is TGTGCCAGCAGCAGCCTGGGGCGGGGGGCAGAGACCCAGTACTTC. Its translation: CASSSLGRGAETQYF. The rearrangement joins TRBV5-6 to TRBJ2-5, with 8 bases lining up with TRBD2. Per germline, CDR1 SGHDT and CDR2 YYEEEE. The CDR3 extends over 15 amino acids. The V gene end was trimmed by 4 bases and the J gene end by 4 bases; junction bases not matched to a gene: 9.

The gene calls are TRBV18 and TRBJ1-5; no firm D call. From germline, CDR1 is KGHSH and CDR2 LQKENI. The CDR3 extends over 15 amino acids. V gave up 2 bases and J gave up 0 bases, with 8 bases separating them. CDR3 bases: TGTGCCAGCTCACCAGGAGGAAATAGCAATCAGCCCCAGCATTTT. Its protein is CASSPGGNSNQPQHF.

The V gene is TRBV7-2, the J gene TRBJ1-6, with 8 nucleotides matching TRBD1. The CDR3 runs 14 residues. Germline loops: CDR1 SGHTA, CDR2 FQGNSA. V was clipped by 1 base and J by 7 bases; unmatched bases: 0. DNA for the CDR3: TGTGCCAGCAGCTTAGGGACAGGGAATTCACCCCTCCACTTT. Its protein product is CASSLGTGNSPLHF.